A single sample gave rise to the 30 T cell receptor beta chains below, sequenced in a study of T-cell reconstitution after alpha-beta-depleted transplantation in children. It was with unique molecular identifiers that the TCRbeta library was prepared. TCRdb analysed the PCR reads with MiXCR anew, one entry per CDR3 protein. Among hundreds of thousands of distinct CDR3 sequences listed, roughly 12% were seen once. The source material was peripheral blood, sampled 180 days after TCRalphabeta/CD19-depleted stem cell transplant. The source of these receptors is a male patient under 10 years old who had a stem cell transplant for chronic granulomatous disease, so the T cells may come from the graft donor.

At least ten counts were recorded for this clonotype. The chain's CDR3 is CASTSANTGELFF. The CDR3 coding sequence is TGTGCCAGCACCTCCGCGAACACCGGGGAGCTGTTTTTT. V usage is TRBV28 and J usage is TRBJ2-2; D is uncertain. The CDR3 has 13 amino acids. Germline V gene sequence: CDR1 MDHEN, CDR2 SYDVKM. The V gene lost 7 bases and the J gene lost 0 bases, with 6 bases spanning the gap. The full variable domain, rest sourced from reference TRBV28 and TRBJ2-2, is DVKVTQSSRYLVKRTGEKVFLECVQDMDHENMFWYRQDPGLGLRLIYFSYDVKMKEKGDIPEGYSVSREKKERFSLILESASTNQTSMYLCASTSANTGELFFGEGSRLTVL.

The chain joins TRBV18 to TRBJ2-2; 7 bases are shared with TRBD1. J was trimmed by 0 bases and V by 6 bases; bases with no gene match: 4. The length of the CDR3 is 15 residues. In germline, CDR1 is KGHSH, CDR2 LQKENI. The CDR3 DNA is TGTGCCAGCTCGCCGGGACAGCCGAACACCGGGGAGCTGTTTTTT. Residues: CASSPGQPNTGELFF.

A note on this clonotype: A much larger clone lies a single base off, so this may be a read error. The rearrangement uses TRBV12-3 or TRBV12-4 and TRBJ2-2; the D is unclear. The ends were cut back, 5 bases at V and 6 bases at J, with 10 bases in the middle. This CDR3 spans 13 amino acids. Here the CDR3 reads CASSLFEAGELFF. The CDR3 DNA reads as TGTGCCAGCAGTCTCTTTGAGGCCGGGGAGCTGTTTTTT.

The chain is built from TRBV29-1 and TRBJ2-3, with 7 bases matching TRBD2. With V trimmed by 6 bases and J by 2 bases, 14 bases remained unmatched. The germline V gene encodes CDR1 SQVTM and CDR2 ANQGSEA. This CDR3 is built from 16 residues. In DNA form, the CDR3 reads TGCAGCGTGGCCTTCACGGCTAGCGGAACCACAGATACGCAGTATTTT. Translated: CSVAFTASGTTDTQYF.

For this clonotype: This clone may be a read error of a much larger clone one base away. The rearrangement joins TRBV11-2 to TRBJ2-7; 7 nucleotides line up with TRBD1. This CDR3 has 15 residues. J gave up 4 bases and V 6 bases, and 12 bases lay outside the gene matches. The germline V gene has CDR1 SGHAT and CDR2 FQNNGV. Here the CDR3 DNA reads TGTGCCAGCAGTTCCGCGACAGGGATGGTATACGAGCAGTACTTC. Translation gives CASSSATGMVYEQYF.

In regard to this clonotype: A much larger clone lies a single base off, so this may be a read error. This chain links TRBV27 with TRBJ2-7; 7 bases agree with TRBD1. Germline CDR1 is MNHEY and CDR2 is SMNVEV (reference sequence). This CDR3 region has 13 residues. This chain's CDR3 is CASSMGQSYDQYF. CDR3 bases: TGTGCCAGCAGTATGGGACAGTCCTACGATCAGTACTTC.

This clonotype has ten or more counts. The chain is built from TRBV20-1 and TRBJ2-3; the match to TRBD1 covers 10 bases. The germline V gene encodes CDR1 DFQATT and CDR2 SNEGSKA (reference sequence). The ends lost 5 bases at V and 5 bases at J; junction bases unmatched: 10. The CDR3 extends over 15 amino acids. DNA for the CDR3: TGCAGTGCTCGGGACGACAGGGGGCGTGGAGATACGCAGTATTTT. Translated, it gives CSARDDRGRGDTQYF.

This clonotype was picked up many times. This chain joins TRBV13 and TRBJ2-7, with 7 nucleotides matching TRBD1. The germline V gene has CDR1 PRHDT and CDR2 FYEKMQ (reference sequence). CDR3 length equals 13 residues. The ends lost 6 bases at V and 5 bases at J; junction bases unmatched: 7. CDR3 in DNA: TGTGCCAGCAGAAGGACAGGCCGGGACGAGCAGTACTTC. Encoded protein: CASRRTGRDEQYF.

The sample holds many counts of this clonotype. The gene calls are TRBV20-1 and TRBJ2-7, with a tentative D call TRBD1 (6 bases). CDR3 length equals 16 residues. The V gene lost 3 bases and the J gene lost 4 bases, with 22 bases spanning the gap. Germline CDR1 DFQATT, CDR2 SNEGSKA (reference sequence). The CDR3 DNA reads TGCAGTGCTAGCCCTATTCAAGGGGGTAAGGGTTACGAGCAGTACTTC. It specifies CSASPIQGGKGYEQYF.

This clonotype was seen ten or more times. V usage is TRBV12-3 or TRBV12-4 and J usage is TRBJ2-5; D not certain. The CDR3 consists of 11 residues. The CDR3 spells CAISRQETQYF. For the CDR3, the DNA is TGTGCGATTAGCCGACAAGAGACCCAGTACTTC.

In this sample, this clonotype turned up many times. The CDR3 reads CASSALGAGWSDTQYF. The CDR3, as DNA: TGTGCCAGCTCCGCCCTTGGGGCGGGATGGTCGGATACGCAGTATTTT. V is TRBV28 and J is TRBJ2-3, with a possible D match to TRBD2 (6 bases). Per the germline V gene, CDR1 is MDHEN and CDR2 is SYDVKM. The CDR3 is 16 residues long. The V end was cut by 8 bases, the J end by 6 bases, with 24 bases between. Together with reference TRBV28 and TRBJ2-3, the CDR3 gives the full variable domain: DVKVTQSSRYLVKRTGEKVFLECVQDMDHENMFWYRQDPGLGLRLIYFSYDVKMKEKGDIPEGYSVSREKKERFSLILESASTNQTSMYLCASSALGAGWSDTQYFGPGTRLTVL.

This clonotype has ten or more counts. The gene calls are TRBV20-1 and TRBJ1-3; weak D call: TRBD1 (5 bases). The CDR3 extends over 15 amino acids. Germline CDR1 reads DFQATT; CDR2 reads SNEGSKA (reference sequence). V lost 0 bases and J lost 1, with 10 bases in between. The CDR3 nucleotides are TGCAGTGCTAGAGAGGCTGGGGGGTCTGGAAACACCATATATTTT. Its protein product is CSAREAGGSGNTIYF.

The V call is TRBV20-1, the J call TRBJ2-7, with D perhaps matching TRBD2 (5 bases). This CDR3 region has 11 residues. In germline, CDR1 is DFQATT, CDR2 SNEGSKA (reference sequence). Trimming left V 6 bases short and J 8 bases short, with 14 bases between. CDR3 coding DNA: TGCAGTGCAACCCGGACTTCCAAGCAGTACTTC. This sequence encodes CSATRTSKQYF.

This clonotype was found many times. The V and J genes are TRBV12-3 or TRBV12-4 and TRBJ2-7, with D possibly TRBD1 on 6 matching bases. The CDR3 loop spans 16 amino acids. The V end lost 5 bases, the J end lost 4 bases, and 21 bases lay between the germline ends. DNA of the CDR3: TGTGCCAGCAGTGAGGCCAATCACAGGGACCGATACGAGCAGTACTTC. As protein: CASSEANHRDRYEQYF.

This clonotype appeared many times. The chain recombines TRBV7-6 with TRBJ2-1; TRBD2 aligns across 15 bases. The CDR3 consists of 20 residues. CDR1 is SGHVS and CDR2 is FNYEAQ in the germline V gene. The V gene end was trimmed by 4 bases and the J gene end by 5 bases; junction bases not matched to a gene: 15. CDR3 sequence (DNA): TGTGCCAGCAGCTCCCCCCTCCCCCAGGGACTAGCGGGAGGTGACAATGAGCAGTTCTTC. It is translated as CASSSPLPQGLAGGDNEQFF.

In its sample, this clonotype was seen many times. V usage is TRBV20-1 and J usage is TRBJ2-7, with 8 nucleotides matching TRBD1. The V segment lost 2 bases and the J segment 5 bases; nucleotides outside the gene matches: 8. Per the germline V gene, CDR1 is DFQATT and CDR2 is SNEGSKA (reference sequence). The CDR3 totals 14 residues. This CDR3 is CSARFQTGVDEQYF. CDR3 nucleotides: TGCAGTGCTAGATTTCAGACAGGGGTTGACGAGCAGTACTTC.

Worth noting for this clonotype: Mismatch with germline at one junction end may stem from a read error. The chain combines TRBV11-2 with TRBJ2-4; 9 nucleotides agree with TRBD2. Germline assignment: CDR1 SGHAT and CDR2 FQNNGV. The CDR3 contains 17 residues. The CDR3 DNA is TGTGCCAGCAGCCTAGAAAAGCGGGGGGAAGCCCAAAACATTCAGTACTTC. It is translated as CASSLEKRGEAQNIQYF.

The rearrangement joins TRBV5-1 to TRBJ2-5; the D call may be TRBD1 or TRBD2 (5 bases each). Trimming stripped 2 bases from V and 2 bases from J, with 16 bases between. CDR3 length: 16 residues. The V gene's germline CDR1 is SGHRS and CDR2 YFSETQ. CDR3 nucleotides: TGCGCCAGCAGCTTCCCGGGCCAGGGAGCTCAAGAGACCCAGTACTTC. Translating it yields CASSFPGQGAQETQYF. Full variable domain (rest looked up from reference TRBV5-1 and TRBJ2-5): KAGVTQTPRYLIKTRGQQVTLSCSPISGHRSVSWYQQTPGQGLQFLFEYFSETQRNKGNFPGRFSGRQFSNSRSEMNVSTLELGDSALYLCASSFPGQGAQETQYFGPGTRLLVL.

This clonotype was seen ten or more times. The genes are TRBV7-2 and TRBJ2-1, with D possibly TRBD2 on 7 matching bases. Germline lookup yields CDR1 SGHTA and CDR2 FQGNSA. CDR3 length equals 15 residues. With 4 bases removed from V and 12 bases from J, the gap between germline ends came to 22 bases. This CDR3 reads CASSSGTLPWGGQFF. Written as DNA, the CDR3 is TGTGCCAGCAGCTCCGGGACACTTCCCTGGGGGGGGCAGTTCTTC.

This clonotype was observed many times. The CDR3 nucleotides read TGTGCCATCAGTGACCGGGATCCGAAGCTTGATGAGCAGTTCTTC. Protein: CAISDRDPKLDEQFF. The gene calls are TRBV10-3 and TRBJ2-1; tentatively, D is TRBD2 (5 bases). Trimming removed 3 bases at V and 8 bases at J, with 17 bases between. CDR3 size: 15 residues. Germline V lookup: CDR1 ENHRY, CDR2 SYGVKD.

The CDR3 nucleotides are TGCGCCAGCAGTCAATCGTGCAGGTGCAATCAGCCCCAGCATTTT. The encoded protein is CASSQSCRCNQPQHF. The chain employs TRBV23-1 and TRBJ1-5, with no clear D. TRBV23-1 is an open reading frame, and its role is uncertain. V was clipped by 0 bases and J by 2 bases, with 8 bases between them. There are 15 residues in the CDR3.

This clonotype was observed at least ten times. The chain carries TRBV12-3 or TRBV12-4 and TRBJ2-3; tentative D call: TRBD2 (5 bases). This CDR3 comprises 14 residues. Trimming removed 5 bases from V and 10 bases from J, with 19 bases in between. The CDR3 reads CASSLRHEGSAQYF. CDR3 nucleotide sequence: TGTGCCAGCAGTCTAAGACATGAGGGCTCGGCGCAGTATTTT.

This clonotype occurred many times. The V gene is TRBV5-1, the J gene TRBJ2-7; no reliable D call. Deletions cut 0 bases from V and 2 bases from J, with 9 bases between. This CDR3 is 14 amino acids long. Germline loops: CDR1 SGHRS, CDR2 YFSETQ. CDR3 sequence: CASSLVQATYEQYF. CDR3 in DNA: TGCGCCAGCAGCTTGGTTCAAGCCACCTACGAGCAGTACTTC.

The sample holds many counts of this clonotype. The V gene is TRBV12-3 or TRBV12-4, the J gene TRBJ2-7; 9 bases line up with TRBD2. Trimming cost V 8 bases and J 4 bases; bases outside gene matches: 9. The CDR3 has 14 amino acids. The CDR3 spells CASRSTAGGYEQYF. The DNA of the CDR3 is TGTGCCAGCCGATCCACAGCGGGAGGTTACGAGCAGTACTTC.

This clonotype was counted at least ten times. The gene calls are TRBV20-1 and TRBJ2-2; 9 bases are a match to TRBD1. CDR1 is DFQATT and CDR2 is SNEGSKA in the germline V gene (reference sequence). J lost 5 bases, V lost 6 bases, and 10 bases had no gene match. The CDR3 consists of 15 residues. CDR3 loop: CSATPGQGLTGELFF. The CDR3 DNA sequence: TGCAGTGCAACACCGGGACAGGGTTTAACCGGGGAGCTGTTTTTT.

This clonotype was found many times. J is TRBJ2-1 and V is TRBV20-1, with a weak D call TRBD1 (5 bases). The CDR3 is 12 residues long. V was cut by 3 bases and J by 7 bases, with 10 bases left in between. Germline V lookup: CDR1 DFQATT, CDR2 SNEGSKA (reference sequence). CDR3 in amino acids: CSASRAGNEQFF. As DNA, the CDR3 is TGCAGTGCTAGTCGAGCAGGGAATGAGCAGTTCTTC.

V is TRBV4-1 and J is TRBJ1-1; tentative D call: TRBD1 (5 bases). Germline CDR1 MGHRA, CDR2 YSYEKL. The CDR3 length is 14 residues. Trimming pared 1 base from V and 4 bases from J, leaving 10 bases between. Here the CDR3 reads CASSQVGARTEAFF. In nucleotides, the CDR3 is TGCGCCAGCAGCCAAGTCGGGGCGCGCACTGAAGCTTTCTTT.

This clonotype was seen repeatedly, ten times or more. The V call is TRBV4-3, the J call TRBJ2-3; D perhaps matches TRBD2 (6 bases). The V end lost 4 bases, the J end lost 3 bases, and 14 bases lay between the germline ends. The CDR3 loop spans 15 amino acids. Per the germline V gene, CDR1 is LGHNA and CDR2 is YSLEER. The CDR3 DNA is TGCGCCAGCAGCCCATACCGGGGGACTACAGATACGCAGTATTTT. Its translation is CASSPYRGTTDTQYF.

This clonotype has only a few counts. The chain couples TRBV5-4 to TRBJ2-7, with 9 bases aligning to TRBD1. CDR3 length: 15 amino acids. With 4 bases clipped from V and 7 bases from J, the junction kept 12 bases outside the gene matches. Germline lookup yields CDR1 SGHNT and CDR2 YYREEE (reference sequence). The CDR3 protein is CASSGGPTGGREQYF. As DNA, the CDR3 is TGTGCCAGCAGCGGGGGCCCAACAGGGGGCCGGGAGCAGTACTTC.

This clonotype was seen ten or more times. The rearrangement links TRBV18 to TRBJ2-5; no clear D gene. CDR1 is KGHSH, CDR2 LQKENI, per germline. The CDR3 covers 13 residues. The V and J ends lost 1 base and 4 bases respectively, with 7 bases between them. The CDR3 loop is CASSPLVAETQYF. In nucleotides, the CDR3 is TGTGCCAGCTCACCACTCGTAGCAGAGACCCAGTACTTC.